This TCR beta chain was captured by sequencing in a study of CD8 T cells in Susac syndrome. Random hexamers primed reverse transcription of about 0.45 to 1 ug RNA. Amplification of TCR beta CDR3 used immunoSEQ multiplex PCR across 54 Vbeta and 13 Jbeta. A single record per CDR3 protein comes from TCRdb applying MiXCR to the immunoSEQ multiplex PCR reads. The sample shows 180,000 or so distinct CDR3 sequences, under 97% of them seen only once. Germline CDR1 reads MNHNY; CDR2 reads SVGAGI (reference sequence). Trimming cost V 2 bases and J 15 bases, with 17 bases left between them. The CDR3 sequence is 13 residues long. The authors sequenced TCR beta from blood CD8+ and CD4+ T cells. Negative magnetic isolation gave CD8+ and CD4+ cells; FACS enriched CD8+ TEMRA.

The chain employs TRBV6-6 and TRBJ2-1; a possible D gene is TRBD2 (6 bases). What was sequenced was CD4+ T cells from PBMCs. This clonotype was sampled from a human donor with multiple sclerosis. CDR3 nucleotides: TGTGCCAGCAGTTACCCCGGGACTCAGTTGAGGTTCTTC. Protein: CASSYPGTQLRFF.